The 21 T cell receptor beta chains given below trace back to one sample, sequenced in a study of graft-versus-host responses after intestinal transplantation. These receptors are not linked to any known antigen. Profiled with immunoSEQ multiplex PCR; TCRdb holds only in-frame clones, not every one. The sample lists some 48,000 clones; 85% to 95% were seen once. The sample consisted of unstimulated CD8+ T cells sorted from spleen or lymph node cells, taken before transplant. The source is a human donor who was the organ donor for an intestinal transplant.

The chain uses TRBV10-3 and TRBJ2-7, with 12 nucleotides matching TRBD2. There are 16 residues in the CDR3. The V gene's germline CDR1 is ENHRY and CDR2 SYGVKD. J gave up 3 bases and V 8 bases, and 11 bases lay outside the gene matches. The CDR3 DNA is TGTGCCATCCATCCCGGTCTAGCGGGGGGGCACTACGAGCAGTACTTC. The encoded protein is CAIHPGLAGGHYEQYF.

The genes are TRBV7-9 and TRBJ1-1; TRBD1 is a possible D gene (5 bases). This CDR3 has 14 amino acids. Germline loops: CDR1 SEHNR, CDR2 FQNEAQ (reference sequence). V was clipped by 8 bases and J by 6 bases, with 19 bases between them. The CDR3 coding sequence is TGTGCCAGCGCCGGGGGTAGGGGATCAGCTGAAGCTTTCTTT. Protein product: CASAGGRGSAEAFF.

The rearrangement uses TRBV19 and TRBJ2-2; D unresolved. V was cut by 2 bases and J by 0 bases, with 10 bases left in between. Germline CDR1 reads LNHDA; CDR2 reads SQIVND (reference sequence). This CDR3 contains 16 residues. The CDR3 loop is CASSITVPPNTGELFF. The CDR3 coding sequence is TGTGCCAGTAGTATAACGGTACCGCCGAACACCGGGGAGCTGTTTTTT.

As for this clone: Other DNA sequences of this sample code for an identical CDR3. The chain links TRBV28 to TRBJ1-1; D unclear. CDR1 MDHEN and CDR2 SYDVKM come from the germline V gene. The CDR3 has 12 amino acids. The V and J ends lost 3 bases and 2 bases respectively, with 4 bases between them. The DNA for the CDR3 is TGTGCCAGCAGTTTGGGTAACACTGAAGCTTTCTTT. The encoded protein is CASSLGNTEAFF.

This clone showed up just a few times. V usage is TRBV9 and J usage is TRBJ2-2; unclear D gene. Germline V CDR1 and CDR2: SGDLS, YYNGEE. This CDR3 is built from 13 residues. V was shortened by 0 bases and J by 3 bases, with 3 bases between the two germline ends. The CDR3 region is CASSVGDTGELFF. The CDR3 nucleotides are TGTGCCAGCAGCGTAGGTGACACCGGGGAGCTGTTTTTT.

This sequence joins TRBV25-1 and TRBJ2-5, with TRBD1 matching over 9 bases. The junction had 6 bases not matched to a gene; V was cut back by 6 bases and J by 4 bases. The CDR3 extends over 14 amino acids. CDR1 and CDR2 (germline): MGHDK, SYGVNS. DNA of the CDR3: TGTGCCAGCAGGGGACAGGGCCCTCCAGAGACCCAGTACTTC. Amino acids: CASRGQGPPETQYF.

The chain couples TRBV19 to TRBJ1-2, with a tentative D call TRBD1 (6 bases). Trimming pared 6 bases from V and 6 bases from J, leaving 20 bases between. The CDR3 sequence is 15 residues long. Germline CDR1 reads LNHDA; CDR2 reads SQIVND (reference sequence). The CDR3 nucleotides are TGTGCCAGTAGCCCTACAGGGTATCCTATCGATGGCTACACCTTC. It yields the protein CASSPTGYPIDGYTF.

The chain carries TRBV13 and TRBJ2-7; possibly TRBD1 or TRBD2 for D (5 bases each). V lost 2 bases to trimming and J lost 1 base, with 9 bases between them. The CDR3 spans 14 residues. CDR1 and CDR2 from the germline V gene are PRHDT and FYEKMQ (reference sequence). The CDR3 protein is CASSLRGGSYEQYF. CDR3 in DNA: TGTGCCAGCAGCTTACGGGGCGGGTCCTACGAGCAGTACTTC.

This rearrangement joins TRBV7-9 to TRBJ1-1; tentatively, D is TRBD1 (6 bases). Germline CDR1 and CDR2: SEHNR and FQNEAQ (reference sequence). Trimming left V 7 bases short and J 2 bases short, with 17 bases between. The CDR3 extends over 15 amino acids. The CDR3 sequence: CASNRDGEFNTEAFF. CDR3 bases: TGTGCCAGCAACAGGGACGGGGAATTCAACACTGAAGCTTTCTTT. The variable domain in full, completed from reference TRBV7-9 and TRBJ1-1, reads DTGVSQNPRHKITKRGQNVTFRCDPISEHNRLYWYRQTLGQGPEFLTYFQNEAQLEKSRLLSDRFSAERPKGSFSTLEIQRTEQGDSAMYLCASNRDGEFNTEAFFGQGTRLTVV.

This chain joins TRBV19 and TRBJ1-1, with D perhaps matching TRBD1 (6 bases). V was cut by 4 bases and J by 6 bases, with 24 bases left in between. Per germline, CDR1 LNHDA and CDR2 SQIVND (reference sequence). CDR3 length equals 17 residues. The CDR3 nucleotides are TGTGCCAGTAGTACTCGGTGGAGGGGGTTGTCAAACGCTGAAGCTTTCTTT. Protein sequence: CASSTRWRGLSNAEAFF.

The chain employs TRBV27 and TRBJ1-4, with 10 bases lining up with TRBD1. The CDR3 sequence is 15 residues long. CDR1 and CDR2 (germline): MNHEY, SMNVEV (reference sequence). With 10 bases clipped from V and 7 bases from J, the junction kept 12 bases outside the gene matches. Here the CDR3 reads CATGQGGPYGEKLFF. The CDR3 nucleotides are TGTGCCACCGGACAGGGGGGCCCTTATGGTGAAAAACTGTTTTTT.

This clone was picked up a small number of times. The genes are TRBV27 and TRBJ2-7, with 7 nucleotides matching TRBD2. CDR1 is MNHEY, CDR2 SMNVEV, per germline (reference sequence). This CDR3 has 15 amino acids. Losses at the gene ends were 4 bases for V and 0 bases for J; bases not matched to a gene: 6. The CDR3 DNA sequence: TGTGCCAGCAGTTATCGGGGGGTCCTCTCCTACGAGCAGTACTTC. It encodes CASSYRGVLSYEQYF.

In its sample, this clone was seen once. This chain joins TRBV13 and TRBJ1-2, with D unresolved. Germline-derived CDR1 and CDR2 are PRHDT and FYEKMQ (reference sequence). V dropped 2 bases and J dropped 2 bases, with 15 bases sitting between them. The CDR3 totals 16 residues. The CDR3 loop reads CASSLTKLTENYGYTF. The CDR3 coding sequence is TGTGCCAGCAGCTTAACCAAACTGACTGAGAACTATGGCTACACCTTC.

CDR3 coding DNA: TGCGCCAGCAGCCCCGAGGACGCTTCCTACAATGAGCAGTTCTTC. This sequence encodes CASSPEDASYNEQFF. This chain uses TRBV10-1 with TRBJ2-1; no definite D call. The germline V gene encodes CDR1 WNHNN and CDR2 SYGVQD (reference sequence). The CDR3 is 15 residues long. V was clipped by 6 bases and J by 1 base, with 13 bases between them.

The chain links TRBV9 to TRBJ1-2, with D maybe TRBD1 (6 bases). Germline V gene lookup returns CDR1 SGDLS and CDR2 YYNGEE. The CDR3 totals 16 residues. V was pared by 4 bases and J by 1 base, with 17 bases between. In nucleotides, the CDR3 is TGTGCCAGCAGCAAGCGAACAGGGACCATTAACTATGGCTACACCTTC. It is translated as CASSKRTGTINYGYTF.

This rearrangement joins TRBV6-5 to TRBJ1-5, with no clear D. In germline, CDR1 is MNHEY, CDR2 SVGAGI. This CDR3 contains 14 residues. The V end lost 0 bases, the J end lost 5 bases, and 8 bases lay between the germline ends. The CDR3 reads CASSYSGLDQPQHF. In DNA form, the CDR3 reads TGTGCCAGCAGTTACTCCGGCCTCGATCAGCCCCAGCATTTT.

This sequence joins TRBV27 and TRBJ1-1, with a tentative D call TRBD1 (5 bases). Germline CDR1 reads MNHEY; CDR2 reads SMNVEV (reference sequence). V lost 3 bases, J lost 5 bases, and 16 bases lay in between. The CDR3 length is 15 residues. The CDR3 region is CASSLGSGARTEAFF. The DNA for the CDR3 is TGTGCCAGCAGTTTGGGATCCGGGGCCCGAACTGAAGCTTTCTTT.

This clone was detected once. The chain joins TRBV7-9 to TRBJ1-1; 7 bases are shared with TRBD1. CDR1 is SEHNR, CDR2 FQNEAQ, per germline (reference sequence). V was pared by 6 bases and J by 2 bases, with 15 bases of the junction left unmatched. This CDR3 region has 17 residues. For the CDR3, the DNA is TGTGCCAGCAGTCCCCCGACAGGGAGTGGGGAAAACACTGAAGCTTTCTTT. Its translation is CASSPPTGSGENTEAFF.

The chain employs TRBV28 and TRBJ1-6; weak D call: TRBD1 (5 bases). Trimming left V 8 bases short and J 6 bases short, with 17 bases between. The CDR3 loop spans 15 amino acids. The germline gives CDR1 MDHEN, CDR2 SYDVKM. CDR3 DNA sequence: TGTGCCAGCGGACTCTCAGGGTCGTCTAATTCACCCCTCCACTTT. Amino acids: CASGLSGSSNSPLHF.

As for this clone: The junction shows a germline mismatch at one end, possibly a read error. The sample carries other DNA sequences with the same CDR3. V is TRBV4-3 and J is TRBJ1-1, with D unresolved. The germline gives CDR1 LGHNA, CDR2 YSLEER. The CDR3 contains 15 residues. The CDR3 region is CASSQDMATNTEAFF. The CDR3 coding sequence is TGCGCCAGCAGCCAAGATATGGCAACGAACACCGAAGCTTTCTTT.

This clone was detected only once. The chain recombines TRBV7-2 with TRBJ2-7; D possibly corresponds to TRBD2 (6 bases). Trimming removed 2 bases from V and 0 bases from J, with 20 bases in between. Germline V gene sequence: CDR1 SGHTA, CDR2 FQGNSA. CDR3 size: 18 residues. The CDR3 DNA is TGTGCCAGCAGCTTACCACGATCCGGCGGGGCTTACTCCTACGAGCAGTACTTC. Translation gives CASSLPRSGGAYSYEQYF. The whole variable domain, remainder taken from reference TRBV7-2 and TRBJ2-7, is GAGVSQSPSNKVTEKGKDVELRCDPISGHTALYWYRQSLGQGLEFLIYFQGNSAPDKSGLPSDRFSAERTGGSVSTLTIQRTQQEDSAVYLCASSLPRSGGAYSYEQYFGPGTRLTVT.